This T cell receptor beta chain is from a study of blood T cell repertoires in COVID-19. Study-wide context: Acute-phase and convalescent COVID-19 samples originated in the United States, Italy and Spain. Nucleic acid was either cDNA or gDNA, and it came from T cells, B-cell-depleted T cells, or PBMCs.

V shed 0 bases and J shed 2 bases, with 8 bases lying between them. The CDR3 is 15 residues long. CDR1 MGHRA and CDR2 YSYEKL come from the germline V gene. Authors' methods: Quantification of nucleated cells was approximated via reference gene primer amplification. The protocol was immunoSEQ multiplex PCR, while the TCRdb copy is restricted to in-frame clones and leaves out a portion. The DNA was the basis for D and trimming; V, J and clone size are from that table. The repertoire holds about 280,000 clones, with around 90% as singletons. Sequencing used peripheral blood. This chain connects TRBV4-1 to TRBJ1-3; D possibly corresponds to TRBD1 (5 bases). This sequence was found in a man between 18 and 35 years old with active or convalescent COVID-19. DNA for the CDR3: TGCGCCAGCAGCCAAGACAGGGCGACTGGAAACACCATATATTTT. Translating it yields CASSQDRATGNTIYF.